This T cell receptor (beta chain) was captured in a study of CD8 T cells in ankylosing spondylitis (dated by TCRdb to about 2017). Broadly, across the study: The study profiled T cell receptor beta repertoires in healthy donors and ankylosing spondylitis patients to find disease-linked TCR variants. Peripheral blood was sampled, and synovial fluid was additionally collected from ankylosing spondylitis patients. In total, the full study cohort was made up of 110 or so healthy donors and about two dozen ankylosing spondylitis patients.

Sequencing took place on an Illumina HiSeq 2500. Quantitative 5'-RACE with molecular barcodes was used to prepare TCR beta libraries. The study's own analysis went as follows. Disease-linked TCR variants were identified with a new computational method built on a probabilistic model of VDJ rearrangement. Through fastp at Q25 and MiXCR, TCRdb rebuilt clones from the public reads, retaining in-frame beta chains. Records with the same CDR3 protein are collapsed into one entry carrying the most frequent genes and DNA. TCRdb, not the original authors, processed these V and J calls. Present in this sample are tens of thousands of distinct CDR3 sequences, around 30% of which were seen just once. The ten largest account for around 59% of the sample. The research as a whole found: According to the report, matched synovial fluid samples from ankylosing spondylitis patients were significantly enriched for the disease-linked clones. Some TCR beta motif variants had previously been reported in synovial fluid and blood of reactive arthritis patients, which suggested common disease-initiation mechanisms. Blood from ankylosing spondylitis patients appeared to be characterized by a TCR beta motif composed of eight highly homologous amino acid variants. A CD8+ phenotype was shown by the disease-linked clones, which were found at relatively low frequencies in peripheral blood.

The CDR3 covers 21 residues, taking in both the cysteine and the phenylalanine. Of the read, only the CDR3 DNA is kept; its 63 bases are in frame from base 1. Trimming costs V 4 bases and J 0 bases, and their ends lie 30 bases apart. The germline V gene specifies MNHEY as CDR1 and SVGEGT as CDR2. About this clonotype: The antigen it recognizes is unknown. The sample holds no much larger clone one base away, and base qualities are not on file.

The sequencing sample was made of blood, either unsorted or a sorted T cell fraction (not recorded which). The rearrangement combines TRBV6-2 or TRBV6-3 with TRBJ1-1; the D gene is possibly TRBD1, with 5 bases matching. The clonotype was recovered from a male donor with ankylosing spondylitis or in good health (not recorded which). The DNA is TGTGCCAGCAGTTTCTCATACGTGTTGGGGGGAGCCCGAAACATGAACACTGAAGCTTTCTTT. The resulting protein is CASSFSYVLGGARNMNTEAFF.